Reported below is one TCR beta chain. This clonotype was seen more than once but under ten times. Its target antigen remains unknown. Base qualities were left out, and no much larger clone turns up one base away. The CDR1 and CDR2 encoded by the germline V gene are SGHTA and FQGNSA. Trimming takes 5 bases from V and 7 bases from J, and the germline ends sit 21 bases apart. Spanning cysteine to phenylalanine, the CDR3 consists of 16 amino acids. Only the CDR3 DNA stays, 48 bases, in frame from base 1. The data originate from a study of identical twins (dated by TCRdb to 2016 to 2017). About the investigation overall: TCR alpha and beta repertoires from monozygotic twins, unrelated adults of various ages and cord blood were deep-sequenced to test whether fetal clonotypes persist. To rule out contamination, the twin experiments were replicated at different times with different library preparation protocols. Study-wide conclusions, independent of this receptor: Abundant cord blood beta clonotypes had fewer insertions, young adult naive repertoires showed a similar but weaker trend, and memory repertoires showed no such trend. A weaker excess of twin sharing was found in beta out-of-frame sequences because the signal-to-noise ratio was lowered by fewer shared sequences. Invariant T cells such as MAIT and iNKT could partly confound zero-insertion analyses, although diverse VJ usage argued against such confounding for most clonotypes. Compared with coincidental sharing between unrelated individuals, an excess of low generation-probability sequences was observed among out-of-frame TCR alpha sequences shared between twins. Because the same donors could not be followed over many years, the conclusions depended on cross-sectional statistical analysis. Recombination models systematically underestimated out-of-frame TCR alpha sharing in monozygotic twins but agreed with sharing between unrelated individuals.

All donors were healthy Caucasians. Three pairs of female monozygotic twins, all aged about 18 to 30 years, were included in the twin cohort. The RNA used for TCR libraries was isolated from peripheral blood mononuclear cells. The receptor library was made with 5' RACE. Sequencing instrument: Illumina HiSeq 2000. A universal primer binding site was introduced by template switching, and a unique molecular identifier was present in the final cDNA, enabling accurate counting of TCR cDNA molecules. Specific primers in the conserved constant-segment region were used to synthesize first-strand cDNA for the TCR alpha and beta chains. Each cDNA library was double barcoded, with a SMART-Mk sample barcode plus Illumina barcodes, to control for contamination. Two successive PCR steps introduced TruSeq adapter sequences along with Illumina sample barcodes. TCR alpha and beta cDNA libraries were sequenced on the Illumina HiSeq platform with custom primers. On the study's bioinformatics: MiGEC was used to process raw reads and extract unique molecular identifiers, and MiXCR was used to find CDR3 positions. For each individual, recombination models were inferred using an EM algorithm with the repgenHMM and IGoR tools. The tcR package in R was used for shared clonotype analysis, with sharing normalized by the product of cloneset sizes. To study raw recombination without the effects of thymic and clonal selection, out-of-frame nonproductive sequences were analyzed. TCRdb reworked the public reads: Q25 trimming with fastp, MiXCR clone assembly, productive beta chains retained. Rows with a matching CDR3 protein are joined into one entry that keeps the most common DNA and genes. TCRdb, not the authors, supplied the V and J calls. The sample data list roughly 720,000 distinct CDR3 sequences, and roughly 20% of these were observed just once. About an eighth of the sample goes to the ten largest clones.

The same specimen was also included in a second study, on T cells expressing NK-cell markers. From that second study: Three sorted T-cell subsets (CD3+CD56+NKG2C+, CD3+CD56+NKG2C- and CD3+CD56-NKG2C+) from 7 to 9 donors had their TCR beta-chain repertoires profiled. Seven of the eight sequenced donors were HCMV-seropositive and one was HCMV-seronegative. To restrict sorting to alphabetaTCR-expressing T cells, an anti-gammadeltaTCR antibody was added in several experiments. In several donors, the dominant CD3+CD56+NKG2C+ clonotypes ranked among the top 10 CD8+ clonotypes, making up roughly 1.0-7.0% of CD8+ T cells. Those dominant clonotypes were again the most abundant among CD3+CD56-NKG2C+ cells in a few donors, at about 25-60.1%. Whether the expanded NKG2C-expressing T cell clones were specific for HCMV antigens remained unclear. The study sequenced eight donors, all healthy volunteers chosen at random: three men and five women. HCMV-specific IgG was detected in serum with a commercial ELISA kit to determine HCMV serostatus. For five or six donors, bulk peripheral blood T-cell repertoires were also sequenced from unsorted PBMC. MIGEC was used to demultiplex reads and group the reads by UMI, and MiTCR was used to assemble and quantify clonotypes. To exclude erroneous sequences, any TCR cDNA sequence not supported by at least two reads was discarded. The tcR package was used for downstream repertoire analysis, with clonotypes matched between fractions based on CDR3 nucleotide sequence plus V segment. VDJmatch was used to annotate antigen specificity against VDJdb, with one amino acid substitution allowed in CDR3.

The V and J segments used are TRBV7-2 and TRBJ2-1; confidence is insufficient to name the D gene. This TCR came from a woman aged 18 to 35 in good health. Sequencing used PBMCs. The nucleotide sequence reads TGTGCCAGCAGCCCCCAACTACCTCGTATCGGGAATGAGCAGTTCTTC. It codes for CASSPQLPRIGNEQFF.